Shown below are 21 T cell receptor beta chains from a single sample sequenced in a study listed by TCRdb under 2016. The method behind the library was RT-PCR. Sequencing instrument: Illumina MiSeq. TCRdb reprocessed the public reads (quality trimming at Q25 with fastp, clone calling with MiXCR) and kept in-frame beta chains. Entries are consolidated by CDR3 protein sequence, retaining the most common genes and DNA. Here the sample has hundreds of thousands of distinct CDR3 sequences; approximately 15% occur a single time. The ten most abundant clones make up 3.6% of the sample. Sequenced input: memory CD4+ T cells from blood. These receptors originate from a female donor in good health, serving as a healthy control.

This clonotype was observed a few times. V and J are TRBV20-1 and TRBJ2-2; unclear D gene. The CDR3 consists of 12 residues. V dropped 3 bases and J dropped 8 bases, with 10 bases sitting between them. Germline CDR1 and CDR2: DFQATT and SNEGSKA (reference sequence). Here the CDR3 reads CSASPSWGELFF. The CDR3 DNA sequence: TGCAGTGCTAGTCCCTCATGGGGGGAGCTGTTTTTT.

This chain joins TRBV12-3 or TRBV12-4 and TRBJ1-2, with D unresolved. The CDR3 is made up of 12 amino acids. With 3 bases removed from V and 5 bases from J, the gap between germline ends came to 7 bases. In nucleotides, the CDR3 is TGTGCCAGCAGTTTTTCAATGTATGGCTACACCTTC. Translated, it gives CASSFSMYGYTF.

This clonotype was seen a few times. The chain carries TRBV7-2 and TRBJ2-1, with D maybe TRBD1 (5 bases). Trimming removed 5 bases from V and 4 bases from J, with 12 bases in between. The germline gives CDR1 SGHTA, CDR2 FQGNSA. The CDR3 runs to 14 residues. CDR3 amino acids: CASSPMTAYNEQFF. The CDR3 coding sequence is TGTGCCAGCAGCCCGATGACAGCTTACAATGAGCAGTTCTTC.

The chain has TRBV5-1 and TRBJ1-2; D remains unclear. CDR1 and CDR2 from the germline V gene are SGHRS and YFSETQ. This CDR3 region has 13 residues. The V and J ends lost 2 bases and 2 bases respectively, with 7 bases between them. CDR3 amino acids: CASSFWENYGYTF. For the CDR3, the DNA is TGCGCCAGCAGCTTCTGGGAAAACTATGGCTACACCTTC.

This clonotype was seen more than once but under ten times. The J gene is TRBJ1-4, the V gene TRBV5-6; D remains unclear. Germline V gene data show CDR1 as SGHDT and CDR2 as YYEEEE. V lost 0 bases to trimming and J lost 7 bases, with 19 bases between them. This CDR3 has 17 residues. The CDR3 protein is CASSLVEEMERSEKLFF. The CDR3 nucleotides are TGTGCCAGCAGCTTGGTCGAGGAGATGGAGCGGAGTGAAAAACTGTTTTTT.

The J gene is TRBJ2-2, the V gene TRBV7-2; a weak D match, TRBD2 (6 bases). Per the germline V gene, CDR1 is SGHTA and CDR2 is FQGNSA. This CDR3 region has 15 residues. Trimming removed 1 base at V and 7 bases at J, with 13 bases between. CDR3 residues: CASSLVALAGGELFF. The CDR3 DNA follows: TGTGCCAGCAGCTTAGTCGCACTAGCAGGCGGGGAGCTGTTTTTT.

This sequence joins TRBV20-1 and TRBJ2-2, with 11 bases identical to TRBD1. V lost 6 bases to trimming and J lost 6 bases; unmatched junction nucleotides: 12. The CDR3 covers 16 residues. Germline CDR1 and CDR2: DFQATT and SNEGSKA (reference sequence). This CDR3 reads CSAPGTGGLWAGELFF. The CDR3, as DNA: TGCAGTGCCCCCGGGACAGGGGGTTTGTGGGCCGGGGAGCTGTTTTTT.

This clonotype was counted many times. This chain connects TRBV5-1 to TRBJ2-7; 8 bases are shared with TRBD2. This CDR3 is 14 amino acids long. Germline V gene data show CDR1 as SGHRS and CDR2 as YFSETQ. The V gene end was trimmed by 4 bases and the J gene end by 11 bases; junction bases not matched to a gene: 14. CDR3 sequence reads: CASSHAERERPKYF. The DNA for the CDR3 is TGCGCCAGCAGCCACGCGGAGCGGGAGAGACCAAAGTACTTC.

This clonotype has just one count. The rearrangement uses TRBV2 and TRBJ2-2; D gene uncertain. This CDR3 region has 13 residues. Germline values: CDR1 SNHLY, CDR2 FYNNEI. The V gene lost 10 bases and the J gene lost 6 bases, with 15 bases spanning the gap. CDR3 sequence: CATHEVKAGELFF. The CDR3 coding sequence is TGTGCCACCCACGAGGTCAAGGCCGGGGAGCTGTTTTTT.

This clonotype has more than one count but fewer than ten. The CDR3 carries no conserved terminal phenylalanine or tryptophan, so it likely arises from a read error. The DNA is left out, because the CDR3 cannot be placed on it with certainty; the CDR3 is given as TCRdb lists it. This chain connects TRBV27 to TRBJ1-3. The CDR3 spans 8 residues, counting both ends. Per the germline V gene, CDR1 is MNHEY and CDR2 is SMNVEV (reference sequence). The CDR3 loop is CARDRVKP.

This clonotype appeared a few times. CDR3 coding DNA: TGCAGTGCTAACCCAGCGGGAGGGAGCACAGATACGCAGTATTTT. Its translation: CSANPAGGSTDTQYF. The chain carries TRBV20-1 and TRBJ2-3, with TRBD2 matching over 10 bases. Germline CDR1 reads DFQATT; CDR2 reads SNEGSKA (reference sequence). Trimming removed 4 bases from V and 0 bases from J; junction bases left unmatched: 4. CDR3 length: 15 amino acids.

This clonotype was counted a few times. The chain is built from TRBV27 and TRBJ1-2; TRBD1 matches 10 bases. Germline CDR1 MNHEY, CDR2 SMNVEV (reference sequence). The CDR3 extends over 15 amino acids. Trimming took 3 bases from V and 7 from J; bases not matched to a gene: 8. The CDR3 loop reads CASSLGTGAFGGYTF. CDR3 nucleotides: TGTGCCAGCAGTTTGGGGACAGGGGCTTTCGGTGGCTACACCTTC.

This clonotype has just a few counts. This sequence joins TRBV5-8 and TRBJ1-2; 9 bases align to TRBD1. The CDR3 is 16 residues long. Germline loops: CDR1 SGHTS, CDR2 YDEGEE. After removal of 1 base from V and 4 bases from J, the junction contained 8 bases not matched to a gene. CDR3 bases: TGTGCCAGCAGCTTGCGAGGAGGGACAGGGACCTATGGCTACACCTTC. Its protein is CASSLRGGTGTYGYTF.

This clonotype has at least ten counts. The gene calls are TRBV4-3 and TRBJ2-3; D may match TRBD1 or TRBD2 (6 bases each). The CDR3 has 17 amino acids. Germline loops: CDR1 LGHNA, CDR2 YSLEER. The V and J ends lost 0 bases and 2 bases respectively, with 15 bases between them. The CDR3 sequence is CASSQDYRGDPTDTQYF. CDR3 DNA: TGCGCCAGCAGCCAAGATTATAGGGGGGACCCCACAGATACGCAGTATTTT.

This chain links TRBV9 with TRBJ1-5, with a weak D call TRBD1 (6 bases). The CDR3 loop spans 16 amino acids. Germline CDR1 SGDLS, CDR2 YYNGEE. V dropped 4 bases and J dropped 8 bases, with 22 bases sitting between them. The CDR3 sequence: CASSKTGSGDYEPQHF. CDR3 in DNA: TGTGCCAGCAGCAAGACAGGTTCGGGGGATTATGAGCCCCAGCATTTT.

This clonotype was recorded many times. This chain joins TRBV20-1 and TRBJ2-3; 8 bases align to TRBD2. The germline CDR1 and CDR2 sequences are DFQATT and SNEGSKA (reference sequence). V dropped 0 bases and J dropped 3; count of bases not matched to a gene: 8. This CDR3 spans 16 amino acids. This chain's CDR3 is CSARDPGGGRTDTQYF. The CDR3 DNA is TGCAGTGCTAGAGATCCCGGGGGGGGAAGGACAGATACGCAGTATTTT.

This clonotype was seen ten or more times. The J gene is TRBJ1-2, the V gene TRBV6-2 or TRBV6-3; the D is unclear. Per germline, CDR1 MNHEY and CDR2 SVGEGT. V lost 4 bases, J lost 5 bases, and 11 bases lay in between. The CDR3 consists of 13 residues. In DNA, the CDR3 is TGTGCCAGCAGTTCTGCGGACGGGTATGGCTACACCTTC. Translation: CASSSADGYGYTF.

This clonotype has only a few counts. This chain connects TRBV7-9 to TRBJ2-1, with 8 bases lining up with TRBD2. Germline values: CDR1 SEHNR, CDR2 FQNEAQ (reference sequence). After removal of 5 bases from V and 7 bases from J, the junction contained 13 bases not matched to a gene. The CDR3 totals 16 residues. As DNA, the CDR3 is TGTGCCAGCAGCCTCCTTTTGGTAGCGGGGAGAAATGAGCAGTTCTTC. Amino acids: CASSLLLVAGRNEQFF. Full variable domain (rest looked up from reference TRBV7-9 and TRBJ2-1): DTGVSQNPRHKITKRGQNVTFRCDPISEHNRLYWYRQTLGQGPEFLTYFQNEAQLEKSRLLSDRFSAERPKGSFSTLEIQRTEQGDSAMYLCASSLLLVAGRNEQFFGPGTRLTVL.

The chain carries TRBV5-6 and TRBJ2-3; TRBD2 matches 7 bases. CDR3 length equals 14 residues. Germline V CDR1 and CDR2: SGHDT, YYEEEE. V shed 0 bases, J shed 5 bases, and the junction held 3 bases outside the gene matches. The CDR3 reads CASSLVAGVDTQYF. DNA for the CDR3: TGTGCCAGCAGCTTGGTCGCGGGAGTAGATACGCAGTATTTT.

This clonotype was recorded at least ten times. One end of the junction is discordant with germline, which a read error may explain. The rearrangement joins TRBV5-1 to TRBJ1-1, with TRBD1 matching 7 bases. The CDR3 covers 15 residues. Germline V gene data show CDR1 as SGHRS and CDR2 as YFSETQ. CDR3 amino acids: CASSPRQGPNTEAFF. In nucleotides, the CDR3 is TGTGCCAGCAGCCCTCGACAGGGACCGAACACTGAAGCTTTCTTT. Supplemented by reference TRBV5-1 and TRBJ1-1, the full variable domain reads KAGVTQTPRYLIKTRGQQVTLSCSPISGHRSVSWYQQTPGQGLQFLFEYFSETQRNKGNFPGRFSGRQFSNSRSEMNVSTLELGDSALYLCASSPRQGPNTEAFFGQGTRLTVV.

This clonotype came up a few times. The J gene is TRBJ2-5, the V gene TRBV7-3, with D possibly matching TRBD2 (6 bases). Trimming removed 5 bases at V and 4 bases at J, with 14 bases between. The CDR3 extends over 14 amino acids. Germline values: CDR1 SGHTA, CDR2 FQGTGA. CDR3 protein: CASSVGGHGETQYF. The CDR3 DNA is TGTGCCAGCAGCGTAGGAGGGCATGGAGAGACCCAGTACTTC.